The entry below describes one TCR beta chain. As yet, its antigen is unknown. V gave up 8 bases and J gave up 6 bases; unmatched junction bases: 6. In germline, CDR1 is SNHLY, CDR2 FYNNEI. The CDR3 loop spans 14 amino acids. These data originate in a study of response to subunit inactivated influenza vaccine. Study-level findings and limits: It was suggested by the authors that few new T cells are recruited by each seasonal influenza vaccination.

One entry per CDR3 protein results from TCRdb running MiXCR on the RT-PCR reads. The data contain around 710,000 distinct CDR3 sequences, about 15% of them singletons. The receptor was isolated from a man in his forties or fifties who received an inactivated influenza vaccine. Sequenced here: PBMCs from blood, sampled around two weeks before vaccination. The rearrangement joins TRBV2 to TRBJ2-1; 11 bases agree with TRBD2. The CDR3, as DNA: TGTGCCAGCGCTAGCGGGAGGAATTTCAATGAGCAGTTCTTC. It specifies CASASGRNFNEQFF.